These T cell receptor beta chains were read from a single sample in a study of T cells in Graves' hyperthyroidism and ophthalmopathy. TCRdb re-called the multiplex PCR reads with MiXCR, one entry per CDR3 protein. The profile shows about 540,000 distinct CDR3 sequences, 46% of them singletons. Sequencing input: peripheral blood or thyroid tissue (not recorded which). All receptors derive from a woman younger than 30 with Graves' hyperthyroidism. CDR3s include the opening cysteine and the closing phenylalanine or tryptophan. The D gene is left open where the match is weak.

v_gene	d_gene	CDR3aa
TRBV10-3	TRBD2	CAISEFSPTSGRMETQYF
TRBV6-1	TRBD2	CASSEIISGRGYEQYF
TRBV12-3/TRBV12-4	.	CANSLRGTVQETQYF
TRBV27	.	CASSSQRQRGETQYF
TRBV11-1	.	CASSLAEQHEQYF
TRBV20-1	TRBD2	CSAAGTSGDYEQYF
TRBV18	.	CASSPSKGGSNQPQHF
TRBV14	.	CASSQEGRDTQYF
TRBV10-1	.	CASSEEGDLFGSNQPQHF
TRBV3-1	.	CASSQDNGFYEQYF
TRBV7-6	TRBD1	CASSASGTGAANTEAFF
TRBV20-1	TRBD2	CSGGTSGISYEQYF
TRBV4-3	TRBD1	CASSQVPGQGRYGYTF
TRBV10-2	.	CASSESQDQQYF
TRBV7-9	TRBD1	CASSQGGLTGVTEAFF
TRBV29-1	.	CSVGDRNQPQHF
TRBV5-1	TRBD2	CASTELAGAPGELFF
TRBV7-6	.	CASSLWSGTQYF
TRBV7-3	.	CASSPSGSGVNEQYF
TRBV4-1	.	CASSRLVSGNTIYF
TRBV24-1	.	CATQRGGAYGYTF
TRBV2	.	CASSEAWRNSAKNIQYF
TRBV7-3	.	CASSLIGVGYGYTF
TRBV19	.	CASSPFGGVGLSYEQYF
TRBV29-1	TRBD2	CSLGTNSYEQYF
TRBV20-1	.	CSAPTTPPTDTQYF
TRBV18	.	CASSAGQGTGYTF
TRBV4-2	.	CASSQAAVGMGTEAFF
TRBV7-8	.	CASSLGGLMNTEAFF
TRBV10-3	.	CAIKDLYNEAFF
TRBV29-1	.	CSVGADGLYEQYF
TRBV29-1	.	CSVEDLNKVFF
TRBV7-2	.	CASSLVAAVVSNQPQHF
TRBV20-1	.	CSARDPERNYGYTF
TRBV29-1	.	CSVTTGSNTEAFF
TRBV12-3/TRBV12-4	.	CASRAGSGTEAFF
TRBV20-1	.	CSAIEGDTGELFF
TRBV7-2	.	CASSSASVGGQETQYF
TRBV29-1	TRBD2	CSSALVFGLAVSSSYEQYF
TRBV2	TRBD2	CASSGDWREREDTQYF
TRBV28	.	CASSFRDGLGYTF
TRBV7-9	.	CASSLGDQPQQYF
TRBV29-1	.	CSVGPEETQYF
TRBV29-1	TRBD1	CSVGGWTGGEQYF
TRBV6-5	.	CASSSARTYEQYF
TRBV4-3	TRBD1	CASSLGTGEVETQYF
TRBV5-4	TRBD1	CASSRRTGSSYNSPLHF
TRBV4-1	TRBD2	CASSRSPGLAGFHEQYF